This TCR beta chain was captured in a study of Ad26.COV2.S vaccination and SARS-CoV-2 variants. Study summary: A participant enrolled in the COV1001 Ad26.COV2.S trial arm provided the sample. Intramuscular Ad26.COV2.S at 5x10^10 or 1x10^11 viral particles.

The method was immunoSEQ multiplex PCR; TCRdb's version includes in-frame clones alone and lacks a portion of them. The sample lists about 350,000 clones; around 89% were seen once. Indicated treatment: around 19 received Ad26.COV2.S at low or high dose, single or two shots; several received placebo; per-sample allocation not given. Day 63 after the first injection of vaccine or placebo was the sampling time. Notes on the study in general: Participants in the vaccine arm had higher spike-specific TCR breadth; placebo recipients had lower. Non-spike TCR breadth showed similarity between vaccine and placebo recipients.

CDR1 and CDR2 (germline): KGHSH, LQKENI. V was trimmed by 5 bases and J by 2 bases, leaving 10 bases between them. The CDR3 spans 13 residues. A few counts support this clone. What it recognizes is unknown. The genes are TRBV18 and TRBJ2-7; D might be TRBD1 or TRBD2, each matching 5 bases. This receptor was taken from a person aged 18-65 years who received the Ad26.COV2.S COVID-19 vaccine or a placebo. The specimen was peripheral blood, collected in a trial of Ad26.COV2.S vaccine versus placebo. Here the CDR3 reads CASSGTGAYEQYF. The CDR3 DNA reads as TGTGCCAGCTCAGGGACCGGGGCCTACGAGCAGTACTTC. Drawing the rest from reference TRBV18 and TRBJ2-7, the complete variable domain is NAGVMQNPRHLVRRRGQEARLRCSPMKGHSHVYWYRQLPEEGLKFMVYLQKENIIDESGMPKERFSAEFPKEGPSILRIQQVVRGDSAAYFCASSGTGAYEQYFGPGTRLTVT.